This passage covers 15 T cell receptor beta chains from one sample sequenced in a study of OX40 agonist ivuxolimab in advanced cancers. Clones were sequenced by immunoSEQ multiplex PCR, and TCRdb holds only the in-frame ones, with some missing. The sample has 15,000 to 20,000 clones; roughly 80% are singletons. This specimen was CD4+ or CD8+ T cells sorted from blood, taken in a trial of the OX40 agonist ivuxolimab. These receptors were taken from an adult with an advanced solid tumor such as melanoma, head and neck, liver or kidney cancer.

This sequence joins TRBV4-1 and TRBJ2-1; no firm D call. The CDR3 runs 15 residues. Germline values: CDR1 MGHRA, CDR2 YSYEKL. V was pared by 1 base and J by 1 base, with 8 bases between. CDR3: CASSQVLKSYNEQFF. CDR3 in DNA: TGCGCCAGCAGCCAAGTCCTTAAATCCTACAATGAGCAGTTCTTC.

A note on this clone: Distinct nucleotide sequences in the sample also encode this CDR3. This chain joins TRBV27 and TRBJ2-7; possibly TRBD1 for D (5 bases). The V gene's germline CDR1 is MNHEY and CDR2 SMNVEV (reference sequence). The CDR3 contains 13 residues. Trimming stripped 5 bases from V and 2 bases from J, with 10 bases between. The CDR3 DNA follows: TGTGCCAGCAGTCCCACAGGTCCCTACGAGCAGTACTTC. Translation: CASSPTGPYEQYF.

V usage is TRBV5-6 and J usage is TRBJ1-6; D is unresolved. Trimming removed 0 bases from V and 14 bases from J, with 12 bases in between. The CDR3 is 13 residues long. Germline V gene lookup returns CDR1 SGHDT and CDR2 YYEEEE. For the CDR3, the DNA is TGTGCCAGCAGCTTGGAGCAAGAGGTGACCCTCCACTTT. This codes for CASSLEQEVTLHF.

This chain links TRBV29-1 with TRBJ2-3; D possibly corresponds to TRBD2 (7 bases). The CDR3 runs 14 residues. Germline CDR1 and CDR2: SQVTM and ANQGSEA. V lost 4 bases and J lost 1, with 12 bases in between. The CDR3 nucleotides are TGCAGCGTTGGTTTCGGGGGGCGCACAGATACGCAGTATTTT. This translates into CSVGFGGRTDTQYF.

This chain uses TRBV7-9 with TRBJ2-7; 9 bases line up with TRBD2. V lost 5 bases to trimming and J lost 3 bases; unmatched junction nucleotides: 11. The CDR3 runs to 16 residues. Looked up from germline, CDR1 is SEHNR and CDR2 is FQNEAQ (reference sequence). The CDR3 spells CASSPARGLANYEQYF. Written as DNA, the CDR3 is TGTGCCAGCAGCCCTGCGAGGGGACTAGCAAACTACGAGCAGTACTTC.

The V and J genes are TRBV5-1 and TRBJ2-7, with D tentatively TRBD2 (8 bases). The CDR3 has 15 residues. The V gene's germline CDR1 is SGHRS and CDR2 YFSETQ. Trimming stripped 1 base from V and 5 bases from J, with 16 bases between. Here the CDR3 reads CASSLSGGGIDEQYF. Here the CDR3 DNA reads TGCGCCAGCAGCTTGTCGGGAGGGGGCATCGACGAGCAGTACTTC.

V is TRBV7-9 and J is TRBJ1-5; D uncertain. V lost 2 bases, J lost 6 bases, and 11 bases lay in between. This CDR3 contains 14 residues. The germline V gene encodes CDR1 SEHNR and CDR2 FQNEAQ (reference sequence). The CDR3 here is CASSLYDNGQPQHF. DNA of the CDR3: TGTGCCAGCAGCTTATACGACAACGGTCAGCCCCAGCATTTT.

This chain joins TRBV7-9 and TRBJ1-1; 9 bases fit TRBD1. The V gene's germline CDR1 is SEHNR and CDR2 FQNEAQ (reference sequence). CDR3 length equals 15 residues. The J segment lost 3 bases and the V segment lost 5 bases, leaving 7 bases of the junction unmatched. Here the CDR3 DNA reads TGTGCCAGCAGCCGAGGACAGGGGAGGGACACTGAAGCTTTCTTT. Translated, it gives CASSRGQGRDTEAFF.

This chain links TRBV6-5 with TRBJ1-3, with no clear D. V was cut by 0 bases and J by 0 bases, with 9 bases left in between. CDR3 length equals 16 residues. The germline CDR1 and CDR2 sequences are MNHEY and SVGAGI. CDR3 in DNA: TGTGCCAGCAGTTACTCGGTGACTCCCTCTGGAAACACCATATATTTT. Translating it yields CASSYSVTPSGNTIYF.

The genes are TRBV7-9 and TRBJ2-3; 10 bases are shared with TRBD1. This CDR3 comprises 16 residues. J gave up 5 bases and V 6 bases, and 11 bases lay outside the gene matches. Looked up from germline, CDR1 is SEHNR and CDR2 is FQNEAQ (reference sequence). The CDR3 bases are TGTGCCAGCAGTTTCGCCGGGACAGGGGAGAAAGATACGCAGTATTTT. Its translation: CASSFAGTGEKDTQYF.

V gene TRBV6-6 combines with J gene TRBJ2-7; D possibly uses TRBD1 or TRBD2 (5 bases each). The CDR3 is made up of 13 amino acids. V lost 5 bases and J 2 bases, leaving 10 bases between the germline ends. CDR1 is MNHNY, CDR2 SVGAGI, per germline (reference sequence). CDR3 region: CASSVGTAYEQYF. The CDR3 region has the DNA TGTGCCAGCAGTGTCGGGACGGCCTACGAGCAGTACTTC.

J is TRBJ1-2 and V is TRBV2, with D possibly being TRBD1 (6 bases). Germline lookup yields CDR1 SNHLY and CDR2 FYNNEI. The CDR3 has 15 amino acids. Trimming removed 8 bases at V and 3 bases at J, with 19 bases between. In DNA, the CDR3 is TGTGCCAGCCAAGAACGCCGCGGGGGCGACTATGGCTACACCTTC. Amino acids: CASQERRGGDYGYTF.

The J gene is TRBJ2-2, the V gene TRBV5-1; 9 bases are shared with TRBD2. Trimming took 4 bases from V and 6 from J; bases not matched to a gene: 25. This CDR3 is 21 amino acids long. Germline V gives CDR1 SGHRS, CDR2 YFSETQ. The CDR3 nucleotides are TGCGCCAGCAGCCTCAGGGGGACAGATGTTTTTAGCGGGAGTAAGTCCGGGGAGCTGTTTTTT. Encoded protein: CASSLRGTDVFSGSKSGELFF.

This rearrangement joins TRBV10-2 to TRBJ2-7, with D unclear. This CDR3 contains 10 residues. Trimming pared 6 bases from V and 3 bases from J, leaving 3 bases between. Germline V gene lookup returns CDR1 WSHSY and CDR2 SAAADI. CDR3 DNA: TGCGCCAGCAGGGACTACGAGCAGTACTTC. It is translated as CASRDYEQYF.

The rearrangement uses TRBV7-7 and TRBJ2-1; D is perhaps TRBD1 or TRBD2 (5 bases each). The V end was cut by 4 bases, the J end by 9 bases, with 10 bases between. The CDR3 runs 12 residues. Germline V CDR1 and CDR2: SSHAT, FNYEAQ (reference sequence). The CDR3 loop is CASSSGAGEQFF. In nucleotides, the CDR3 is TGTGCCAGCAGCTCCGGGGCTGGTGAGCAGTTCTTC.